Presented here are 32 T cell receptor beta chains from one specimen sequenced in a study of shared clonotypes between healthy human individuals. This table comes from immunoSEQ multiplex PCR, and its TCRdb copy is limited to in-frame clones, with some not included. This sample has fewer than 500,000 clones, with about three quarters found just once. The sequenced material came from PBMCs. These receptor sequences come from a middle-aged woman in good health. Some clones in this sample may be carry-over from other donors' samples.

About this clone itself: Distinct nucleotide sequences in the sample also encode this CDR3. The chain combines TRBV9 with TRBJ2-7; 9 bases line up with TRBD2. CDR3 length: 15 amino acids. From germline, CDR1 is SGDLS and CDR2 YYNGEE. The V and J ends lost 2 bases and 3 bases, in that order; junction bases with no gene match: 6. This chain's CDR3 is CASSVDPSGNYEQYF. The DNA for the CDR3 is TGTGCCAGCAGCGTGGATCCTAGCGGGAACTACGAGCAGTACTTC. Based on the CDR3 plus reference TRBV9 and TRBJ2-7, the full variable domain is DSGVTQTPKHLITATGQRVTLRCSPRSGDLSVYWYQQSLDQGLQFLIQYYNGEERAKGNILERFSAQQFPDLHSELNLSSLELGDSALYFCASSVDPSGNYEQYFGPGTRLTVT.

Many counts were recorded for this clone. The CDR3 is CASRNSTLYGYTF. The DNA of the CDR3 is TGTGCCAGCAGAAACAGTACTCTCTATGGCTACACCTTC. The chain joins TRBV6-1 to TRBJ1-2; D uncertain. V gave up 6 bases and J gave up 4 bases, with 12 bases separating them. The germline V gene encodes CDR1 MNHNS and CDR2 SASEGT. There are 13 residues in the CDR3.

The chain couples TRBV19 to TRBJ2-5, with a tentative D call TRBD1 (6 bases). Germline-derived CDR1 and CDR2 are LNHDA and SQIVND (reference sequence). The CDR3 is made up of 15 amino acids. Trimming removed 4 bases from V and 1 base from J, with 13 bases in between. CDR3 sequence reads: CASSSQTGLQETQYF. The CDR3 nucleotides are TGTGCCAGTAGTAGCCAGACAGGTCTCCAAGAGACCCAGTACTTC.

The CDR3 region has the DNA TGTGCCAGCGGGGACGGTGAAGCCAAAAACATTCAGTACTTC. Translating gives CASGDGEAKNIQYF. This rearrangement joins TRBV6-6 to TRBJ2-4, with D perhaps TRBD1 or TRBD2 (5 bases each). The germline V gene encodes CDR1 MNHNY and CDR2 SVGAGI (reference sequence). Trimming took 8 bases from V and 0 from J, leaving 11 bases between them. CDR3 length equals 14 residues.

The rearrangement joins TRBV7-2 to TRBJ2-5, with 9 bases that match TRBD2. The CDR3 consists of 19 residues. CDR1 is SGHTA and CDR2 is FQGNSA in the germline V gene. Trimming took 5 bases from V and 1 from J; bases not matched to a gene: 17. The CDR3 loop is CASSPRGASGVGFQETQYF. CDR3 in DNA: TGTGCCAGCAGCCCCCGGGGGGCTAGCGGGGTGGGATTCCAAGAGACCCAGTACTTC.

The CDR3 is CASSGRQAGYGYTF. DNA for the CDR3: TGTGCCAGCAGCGGGCGACAGGCGGGCTATGGCTACACCTTC. The chain uses TRBV9 and TRBJ1-2, with TRBD1 as a possible D gene (6 bases). Germline V gives CDR1 SGDLS, CDR2 YYNGEE. Deletions cut 3 bases from V and 4 bases from J, with 13 bases between. There are 14 residues in the CDR3.

J is TRBJ1-2 and V is TRBV29-1; D is uncertain. The germline V and J ends were trimmed by 1 base and 6 bases, with 12 bases remaining between them. The CDR3 loop spans 13 amino acids. Germline V CDR1 and CDR2: SQVTM, ANQGSEA. CDR3 in DNA: TGCAGCGTTGAAGTCGGAACCGGGGATGGCTACACCTTC. This translates into CSVEVGTGDGYTF.

Remarks on this clone: In the same sample, other DNA sequences code for this CDR3. The chain couples TRBV28 to TRBJ2-7, with D possibly matching TRBD1 (5 bases). This CDR3 comprises 12 residues. The germline V and J ends were trimmed by 6 bases and 3 bases, with 9 bases remaining between them. Germline CDR1 MDHEN, CDR2 SYDVKM. CDR3 residues: CASSLGHYEQYF. The CDR3 DNA follows: TGTGCCAGCAGCCTAGGACACTACGAGCAGTACTTC. Full variable domain (outside the CDR3, taken from reference TRBV28 and TRBJ2-7): DVKVTQSSRYLVKRTGEKVFLECVQDMDHENMFWYRQDPGLGLRLIYFSYDVKMKEKGDIPEGYSVSREKKERFSLILESASTNQTSMYLCASSLGHYEQYFGPGTRLTVT.

The V and J genes are TRBV2 and TRBJ2-2, with D perhaps TRBD2 (5 bases). The CDR3 sequence is 16 residues long. Per germline, CDR1 SNHLY and CDR2 FYNNEI. The V gene lost 4 bases and the J gene lost 5 bases, with 17 bases spanning the gap. The CDR3 region is CASSGRGSLVTGELFF. CDR3 DNA: TGTGCCAGCAGTGGTCGAGGGAGCCTTGTTACCGGGGAGCTGTTTTTT.

This CDR3 reads CASSSDLSGELFF. In nucleotides, the CDR3 is TGTGCCAGCAGCTCTGACTTATCCGGGGAGCTGTTTTTT. The gene calls are TRBV11-2 and TRBJ2-2; D uncertain. Germline V gene lookup returns CDR1 SGHAT and CDR2 FQNNGV. This CDR3 has 13 residues. V was trimmed by 4 bases and J by 6 bases, leaving 9 bases between them.

The chain recombines TRBV7-3 with TRBJ2-2; D gene ambiguous. This CDR3 has 12 amino acids. The V gene lost 5 bases and the J gene lost 0 bases, with 1 base spanning the gap. Germline CDR1 and CDR2: SGHTA and FQGTGA. CDR3 nucleotides: TGTGCCAGCAGCCCGAACACCGGGGAGCTGTTTTTT. It codes for CASSPNTGELFF.

Many counts were recorded for this clone. The CDR3 sequence is CASSHTLSGAREQYF. CDR3 bases: TGTGCCAGCAGCCACACCTTGTCCGGGGCAAGGGAGCAGTACTTC. This chain links TRBV7-9 with TRBJ2-7, with D possibly being TRBD1 or TRBD2 (5 bases each). CDR3 length equals 15 residues. The germline V gene encodes CDR1 SEHNR and CDR2 FQNEAQ (reference sequence). Trimming pared 5 bases from V and 7 bases from J, leaving 21 bases between.

This chain links TRBV7-2 with TRBJ2-7; D is unclear. Germline V gene lookup returns CDR1 SGHTA and CDR2 FQGNSA. The CDR3 runs to 13 residues. V lost 5 bases, J lost 0 bases, and 8 bases lay in between. CDR3 region: CASSPLSSYEQYF. The CDR3 bases are TGTGCCAGCAGCCCCCTTAGCTCCTACGAGCAGTACTTC.

Only a few counts were recorded for this clone. The chain combines TRBV7-2 with TRBJ1-5, with TRBD1 as a possible D gene (5 bases). CDR3 length: 13 residues. The V gene's germline CDR1 is SGHTA and CDR2 FQGNSA. V lost 5 bases to trimming and J lost 6 bases, with 11 bases between them. The CDR3 here is CASSRGRAQPQHF. CDR3 coding DNA: TGTGCCAGCAGCCGAGGCAGGGCTCAGCCCCAGCATTTT.

The chain recombines TRBV30 with TRBJ1-1; D is unclear. CDR1 and CDR2 from the germline V gene are GTSNPN and SVGIG (reference sequence). The CDR3 has 14 amino acids. Trimming removed 0 bases from V and 3 bases from J, with 11 bases in between. The CDR3: CAWSVLLGDTEAFF. The CDR3 coding sequence is TGTGCCTGGAGTGTACTATTAGGTGACACTGAAGCTTTCTTT.

The chain recombines TRBV5-6 with TRBJ2-5; D is possibly TRBD2 (5 bases). Judging by the DNA end, TRBJ2-7 fits better; the J call may be wrong. CDR3 length: 15 residues. Looked up from germline, CDR1 is SGHDT and CDR2 is YYEEEE. In DNA, the CDR3 is TGTGCCAGCAGTCCCCCTGACGGGGACTCCTACGAGCAGTACTTC. Amino acids: CASSPPDGDSYEQYF.

This rearrangement joins TRBV14 to TRBJ2-7; 10 bases map to TRBD2. CDR3 size: 15 residues. V lost 5 bases, J lost 0 bases, and 4 bases stayed unmatched. Germline values: CDR1 SGHDN, CDR2 FVKESK. The CDR3, as DNA: TGTGCCAGCAGCAAGACTAGCGGGCACTCCTACGAGCAGTACTTC. Encoded protein: CASSKTSGHSYEQYF.

This chain links TRBV18 with TRBJ2-2; 7 nucleotides line up with TRBD2. The CDR3 is 17 amino acids. CDR1 is KGHSH, CDR2 LQKENI, per germline. The V segment lost 6 bases and the J segment 3 bases; nucleotides outside the gene matches: 13. CDR3 loop: CASSASGTQTYTGELFF. In DNA, the CDR3 is TGTGCCAGCTCGGCTAGCGGAACCCAGACTTACACCGGGGAGCTGTTTTTT.

In this sample, this clone turned up once. The V call is TRBV9, the J call TRBJ2-1; 10 bases match TRBD1. V trimming: 4 bases; J trimming: 8 bases; junction bases outside the gene matches: 12. Germline CDR1 is SGDLS and CDR2 is YYNGEE. The CDR3 contains 16 residues. The chain's CDR3 is CASSPRSGQGFYEQFF. The CDR3 bases are TGTGCCAGCAGCCCTCGATCGGGACAGGGGTTCTATGAGCAGTTCTTC.

CDR3 region: CSVGPATSTDTQYF. The CDR3, as DNA: TGCAGCGTTGGTCCAGCGACTAGCACAGATACGCAGTATTTT. J is TRBJ2-3 and V is TRBV29-1, with D hard to call. The germline V gene encodes CDR1 SQVTM and CDR2 ANQGSEA. The CDR3 length is 14 residues. With 4 bases removed from V and 0 bases from J, the gap between germline ends came to 11 bases.

The V and J genes are TRBV6-5 and TRBJ2-1, with D unresolved. The CDR3 contains 13 residues. Trimming stripped 6 bases from V and 7 bases from J, with 13 bases between. Germline V gene sequence: CDR1 MNHEY, CDR2 SVGAGI. The CDR3, as DNA: TGTGCCAGCAGGGGGTCCTATCGGAATGAGCAGTTCTTC. This encodes CASRGSYRNEQFF.

The chain has TRBV11-2 and TRBJ2-7, with TRBD2 identical over 12 bases. Germline lookup yields CDR1 SGHAT and CDR2 FQNNGV. The CDR3 contains 16 residues. V lost 5 bases, J lost 5 bases, and 10 bases stayed unmatched. In nucleotides, the CDR3 is TGTGCCAGCAGCCCCGTGACTAGCGGGAGACCCCACGAGCAGTACTTC. Encoded protein: CASSPVTSGRPHEQYF.

The J gene is TRBJ2-3, the V gene TRBV9; maybe TRBD2 (6 bases). V lost 3 bases to trimming and J lost 5 bases, with 16 bases between them. The CDR3 is 15 amino acids. Per the germline V gene, CDR1 is SGDLS and CDR2 is YYNGEE. In nucleotides, the CDR3 is TGTGCCAGCAGCGGACTAGGGGAAGGGAAAGATACGCAGTATTTT. Translated: CASSGLGEGKDTQYF. Variable domain in full (rest from reference TRBV9 and TRBJ2-3): DSGVTQTPKHLITATGQRVTLRCSPRSGDLSVYWYQQSLDQGLQFLIQYYNGEERAKGNILERFSAQQFPDLHSELNLSSLELGDSALYFCASSGLGEGKDTQYFGPGTRLTVL.

V is TRBV6-5 and J is TRBJ1-2; 10 bases are shared with TRBD1. The CDR3 totals 14 residues. J was trimmed by 4 bases and V by 5 bases; bases with no gene match: 4. Per the germline V gene, CDR1 is MNHEY and CDR2 is SVGAGI. As DNA, the CDR3 is TGTGCCAGCAGTCAGGGACAGGGGAGCTATGGCTACACCTTC. It translates to CASSQGQGSYGYTF.

This clone showed up just a few times. DNA of the CDR3: TGTGCCACCAGCAGAGAGACAGGTGCCAGCATTGGCTACACCTTC. Its translation: CATSRETGASIGYTF. The chain joins TRBV15 to TRBJ1-2, with a possible D match to TRBD1 (6 bases). Germline values: CDR1 LNHNV, CDR2 YYDKDF (reference sequence). The CDR3 extends over 15 amino acids. V was shortened by 0 bases and J by 7 bases, with 15 bases between the two germline ends.

V gene TRBV18 combines with J gene TRBJ1-2; 7 positions match TRBD1. The V segment lost 3 bases and the J segment 4 bases; nucleotides outside the gene matches: 5. The CDR3 has 14 residues. Looked up from germline, CDR1 is KGHSH and CDR2 is LQKENI. CDR3 bases: TGTGCCAGCTCACCTTCAGGGGGAAGCTATGGCTACACCTTC. This codes for CASSPSGGSYGYTF.

This clone was recorded only once. This sequence joins TRBV10-3 and TRBJ2-7; D is unresolved. CDR3 length: 13 amino acids. With 10 bases removed from V and 0 bases from J, the gap between germline ends came to 13 bases. Germline V gives CDR1 ENHRY, CDR2 SYGVKD. The CDR3 is CATRWGSSYEQYF. CDR3 DNA: TGTGCCACACGATGGGGATCCTCCTACGAGCAGTACTTC.

The genes are TRBV5-1 and TRBJ1-4; tentative D call: TRBD1 (5 bases). The V end was cut by 0 bases, the J end by 5 bases, with 14 bases between. This CDR3 has 16 residues. CDR1 and CDR2 (germline): SGHRS, YFSETQ. Here the CDR3 reads CASSLAQGGVNEKLFF. In nucleotides, the CDR3 is TGCGCCAGCAGCTTGGCCCAGGGAGGGGTAAATGAAAAACTGTTTTTT.

The J gene is TRBJ2-1, the V gene TRBV19; TRBD1 might be the D (6 bases). Germline assignment: CDR1 LNHDA and CDR2 SQIVND (reference sequence). The CDR3 runs to 14 residues. V lost 5 bases to trimming and J lost 0 bases, with 8 bases between them. The DNA for the CDR3 is TGTGCCAGTAGTCCGACAGGCTCCTACAATGAGCAGTTCTTC. It specifies CASSPTGSYNEQFF.

This clone was detected only once. The rearrangement links TRBV5-1 to TRBJ1-4; TRBD1 is a possible D gene (5 bases). CDR1 and CDR2 from the germline V gene are SGHRS and YFSETQ. This CDR3 region has 15 residues. The V gene lost 0 bases and the J gene lost 3 bases, with 9 bases spanning the gap. CDR3 residues: CASSLGGRPNEKLFF. CDR3 DNA: TGCGCCAGCAGCTTGGGGGGACGGCCTAATGAAAAACTGTTTTTT.

The J gene is TRBJ2-7, the V gene TRBV28; 7 nucleotides align to TRBD1. The CDR3 has 14 amino acids. Germline-derived CDR1 and CDR2 are MDHEN and SYDVKM. V trimming: 3 bases; J trimming: 5 bases; junction bases outside the gene matches: 7. The CDR3 here is CASSFTGARNEQYF. The CDR3 DNA follows: TGTGCCAGCAGTTTCACAGGGGCGAGGAACGAGCAGTACTTC. Variable domain in full (rest from reference TRBV28 and TRBJ2-7): DVKVTQSSRYLVKRTGEKVFLECVQDMDHENMFWYRQDPGLGLRLIYFSYDVKMKEKGDIPEGYSVSREKKERFSLILESASTNQTSMYLCASSFTGARNEQYFGPGTRLTVT.

This clone occurred a few times. The V gene is TRBV30, the J gene TRBJ2-1, with D uncertain. This CDR3 spans 13 amino acids. Trimming took off 2 bases at V and 2 bases at J, with 7 bases between the two ends. Per the germline V gene, CDR1 is GTSNPN and CDR2 is SVGIG (reference sequence). CDR3 loop: CAWSPGPYNEQFF. As DNA, the CDR3 is TGTGCCTGGAGTCCCGGGCCCTACAATGAGCAGTTCTTC.